A selection of T cell receptor beta chains follows, all from one sample in a study of blood T cell repertoires in COVID-19. Produced via immunoSEQ multiplex PCR; TCRdb's table is partial and in-frame only. This sample has fewer than 300,000 clones, with 82% found just once. Specimen: peripheral blood. Receptor source: a young woman with acute or convalescent COVID-19. The conserved cysteine and the conserved F or W are not part of the CDR3 here.

j_call	cdr3_length	v_call	cdr3_aa
TRBJ2-7	12	TRBV10-3	AISITGGLDEQY
TRBJ1-6	11	TRBV30	AWRTTMGSPLH
TRBJ1-2	11	TRBV7-2	ASSRSGTDGYT
TRBJ1-2	12	TRBV4-1	ASSLEGQNYGYT
TRBJ2-2	14	TRBV28	ASSHASGRGTGELF
TRBJ2-7	9	TRBV7-9	ASSLRYEQY
TRBJ2-1	13	TRBV7-2	ASSLEFYSYNEQF
TRBJ2-7	10	TRBV7-8	ASSLTGSEQY
TRBJ1-4	14	TRBV3-1/TRBV3-2	ASSLRMTGAGEKLF
TRBJ1-3	14	TRBV6-2/TRBV6-3	ASSYSTWSSGNTIY
TRBJ2-1	13	TRBV6-2/TRBV6-3	ASSYNLGASNEQF
TRBJ2-7	11	TRBV5-1	ASYSGSRDEQY
TRBJ2-1	13	TRBV10-2	ASRTTSESYNEQF
TRBJ2-5	8	TRBV29-1	SVRRQTQY
TRBJ1-4	14	TRBV25-1	ASSPTTGGEGEKLF
TRBJ2-1	12	TRBV6-2/TRBV6-3	ASSYSRLADEQF
TRBJ2-7	11	TRBV11-2	ASTRDYRYEQY
TRBJ1-5	12	TRBV7-9	ASSPSGWGQPQH
TRBJ2-3	14	TRBV28	ASSFRGGVLADTQY
TRBJ2-2	13	TRBV9	ASSASAGHTGELF
TRBJ1-1	16	TRBV3-1/TRBV3-2	ASSQDLAGGCPNTEAF
TRBJ2-7	11	TRBV5-1	ASSTGTAYEQY
TRBJ2-7	12	TRBV30	AWSRGQTSYEQY
TRBJ2-5	11	TRBV5-1	ASSPFSQETQY
TRBJ2-3	16	TRBV13	ASSLGLRADKSTDTQY
TRBJ1-2	12	TRBV6-2/TRBV6-3	ASSYSGGIYGYT
TRBJ2-7	12	TRBV19	ASSIVDRSYEQY
TRBJ1-1	13	TRBV24-1	ATSDGTGSNTEAF
TRBJ1-2	13	TRBV9	ASSVAVGGNYGYT
TRBJ2-7	13	TRBV7-9	ASSFTGDPSYEQY
TRBJ1-3	17	TRBV3-1/TRBV3-2	ASSQYGTGWSHSGNTIY
TRBJ2-7	11	TRBV7-2	ASSGLPNYEQY
TRBJ2-1	13	TRBV6-5	ASSYGGRAGAEQF
TRBJ2-1	12	TRBV7-6	ASSLGTSGREGF
TRBJ2-5	14	TRBV4-1	ASSQGLGQGAETQY
TRBJ1-5	16	TRBV7-8	ASSPDLSGGGSNQPQH
TRBJ2-7	12	TRBV11-2	ASSIRTGAGEQY
TRBJ1-6	12	TRBV2	ASNSGQYNSPLH
TRBJ1-4	14	TRBV15	ATSPKGAVNNEKLF
TRBJ1-1	13	TRBV4-3	ASSLGGEVNTEAF
TRBJ1-2	15	TRBV6-6	ASSPSLNRVENYGYT
TRBJ2-3	12	TRBV3-1/TRBV3-2	ASSQNWGADTQY
TRBJ1-6	12	TRBV9	ASSDQGNGSPLH
TRBJ1-1	11	TRBV5-1	ASSLPDRGLAF
TRBJ2-1	15	TRBV3-1/TRBV3-2	ASSQDRGSAVYNEQF
TRBJ2-1	11	TRBV15	ATSWDKRNEQF
TRBJ1-1	15	TRBV19	ASSIDPTSSFQGAAF
TRBJ2-2	14	TRBV7-2	ASSLGWRERTGELF
TRBJ1-4	14	TRBV4-3	ASSQELQGGGEKLF
TRBJ2-3	14	TRBV7-9	ASSSGLLTSTDTQY
TRBJ1-5	11	TRBV19	ASSTQGYQPQH
TRBJ2-7	10	TRBV28	ASSSDIYEQY
TRBJ1-3	10	TRBV25-1	ASRDRSNTIY
TRBJ2-7	14	TRBV21-1	ASSHRAGPCSYEQY
TRBJ2-3	17	TRBV3-1/TRBV3-2	ASSPPAPGLAGAGDTQY
TRBJ2-5	12	TRBV4-3	ASSQGGPQETQY
TRBJ2-7	9	TRBV7-9	ASRRGDEQY